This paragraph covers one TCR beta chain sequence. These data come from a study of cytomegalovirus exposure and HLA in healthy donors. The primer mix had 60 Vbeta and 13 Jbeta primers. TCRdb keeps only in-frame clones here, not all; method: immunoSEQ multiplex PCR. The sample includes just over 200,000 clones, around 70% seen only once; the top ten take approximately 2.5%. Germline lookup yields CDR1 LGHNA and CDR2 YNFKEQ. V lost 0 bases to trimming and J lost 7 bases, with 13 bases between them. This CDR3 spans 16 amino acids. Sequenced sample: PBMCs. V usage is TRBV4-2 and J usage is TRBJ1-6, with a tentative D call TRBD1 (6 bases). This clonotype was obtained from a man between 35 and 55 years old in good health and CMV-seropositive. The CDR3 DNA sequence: TGTGCCAGCAGCCAAGATGGAAGAGGACAGAATTCACCCCTCCACTTT. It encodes CASSQDGRGQNSPLHF.